The 30 T cell receptor beta chains below were found in one sample sequenced in a study of T cell repertoires in cytomegalovirus infection. In TCRdb, the reads were re-called with MiXCR into one record per CDR3 protein. The sample holds approximately 500,000 distinct CDR3 sequences, about 25% seen once. The sequencing sample was made of PBMCs. All receptors come from a human donor in good health (CMV status not recorded). Some clones in this sample may be carry-over from other donors' samples.

This chain links TRBV29-1 with TRBJ2-3; 9 nucleotides agree with TRBD1. Germline CDR1 and CDR2: SQVTM and ANQGSEA. V lost 6 bases, J lost 1 base, and 8 bases stayed unmatched. This CDR3 contains 15 residues. The CDR3: CSVNPGQGRTDTQYF. In DNA, the CDR3 is TGCAGCGTCAACCCGGGACAGGGCCGCACAGATACGCAGTATTTT.

This clonotype was seen a few times. V is TRBV7-9 and J is TRBJ2-7; no firm D call. The germline V and J ends were trimmed by 3 bases and 0 bases, with 12 bases remaining between them. The length of the CDR3 is 15 residues. CDR1 and CDR2 from the germline V gene are SEHNR and FQNEAQ (reference sequence). Here the CDR3 DNA reads TGTGCCAGCAGCTTTGAACTCCCTAGCTCCTACGAGCAGTACTTC. Translated: CASSFELPSSYEQYF.

A note on this clonotype: Its ends do not fully match the called genes, so a read error is possible. The chain employs TRBV19 and TRBJ2-1; D not certain. The CDR3 covers 13 residues. Per the germline V gene, CDR1 is LNHDA and CDR2 is SQIVND (reference sequence). The CDR3 spells CASSPSVEKVGVF. CDR3 in DNA: TGTGCCAGTAGTCCCTCGGTCGAGAAGGTAGGTGTCTTC.

This sequence joins TRBV7-9 and TRBJ2-5; D is undetermined. CDR1 is SEHNR and CDR2 is FQNEAQ in the germline V gene (reference sequence). V lost 6 bases to trimming and J lost 3 bases, with 14 bases between them. CDR3 length equals 14 residues. CDR3 protein: CASSFPRPEETQYF. CDR3 nucleotides: TGTGCCAGCAGTTTCCCCCGGCCAGAAGAGACCCAGTACTTC.

V is TRBV28 and J is TRBJ1-2, with TRBD1 matching 8 bases. Germline CDR1 is MDHEN and CDR2 is SYDVKM. Trimming cost V 6 bases and J 2 bases; bases outside gene matches: 5. The CDR3 length is 14 residues. CDR3 loop: CASSRTGTNYGYTF. CDR3 coding DNA: TGTGCCAGCAGCCGGACAGGGACAAACTATGGCTACACCTTC.

V usage is TRBV19 and J usage is TRBJ1-1; possible D gene TRBD1, 6 bases. The length of the CDR3 is 13 residues. V gave up 5 bases and J gave up 5 bases, with 12 bases separating them. Germline V gene data show CDR1 as LNHDA and CDR2 as SQIVND (reference sequence). CDR3 protein: CASSEGQRTEAFF. The CDR3 DNA follows: TGTGCCAGTAGTGAGGGACAACGAACTGAAGCTTTCTTT. Combining the CDR3 with reference TRBV19 and TRBJ1-1 gives the whole variable domain DGGITQSPKYLFRKEGQNVTLSCEQNLNHDAMYWYRQDPGQGLRLIYYSQIVNDFQKGDIAEGYSVSREKKESFPLTVTSAQKNPTAFYLCASSEGQRTEAFFGQGTRLTVV.

The chain recombines TRBV5-1 with TRBJ2-2; 8 bases map to TRBD2. CDR1 is SGHRS, CDR2 YFSETQ, per germline. This CDR3 region has 14 residues. V lost 5 bases, J lost 4 bases, and 4 bases stayed unmatched. CDR3: CASRREAGTGELFF. The CDR3 DNA reads as TGCGCCAGCAGGCGGGAGGCGGGCACCGGGGAGCTGTTTTTT. Combining the CDR3 with reference TRBV5-1 and TRBJ2-2 gives the whole variable domain KAGVTQTPRYLIKTRGQQVTLSCSPISGHRSVSWYQQTPGQGLQFLFEYFSETQRNKGNFPGRFSGRQFSNSRSEMNVSTLELGDSALYLCASRREAGTGELFFGEGSRLTVL.

This clonotype turned up a few times. The chain has TRBV24-1 and TRBJ1-2; 9 nucleotides align to TRBD1. The J segment lost 6 bases and the V segment lost 4 bases, leaving 8 bases of the junction unmatched. Looked up from germline, CDR1 is KGHDR and CDR2 is SFDVKD. The CDR3 has 15 amino acids. The CDR3 sequence: CATSDAVQGAHGYTF. DNA for the CDR3: TGTGCCACCAGTGACGCCGTACAGGGGGCGCATGGCTACACCTTC.

This clonotype was counted between two and nine times. The J gene is TRBJ1-2, the V gene TRBV12-3 or TRBV12-4; a possible D gene is TRBD1 (6 bases). V was pared by 5 bases and J by 4 bases, with 8 bases between. The CDR3 totals 12 residues. The CDR3 bases are TGTGCCAGCAGTACGGACAGCTATGGCTACACCTTC. Translating gives CASSTDSYGYTF.

The chain is built from TRBV4-1 and TRBJ1-6; 8 nucleotides match TRBD1. V trimming: 4 bases; J trimming: 9 bases; junction bases outside the gene matches: 11. The CDR3 loop spans 16 amino acids. The germline V gene has CDR1 MGHRA and CDR2 YSYEKL. CDR3 coding DNA: TGCGCCAGCAGCCCCTACGGGAGGACAGGGACTTCACCCCTCCACTTT. Translated, it gives CASSPYGRTGTSPLHF.

This clonotype was seen at least ten times. The chain is built from TRBV7-2 and TRBJ2-7; D uncertain. This CDR3 region has 17 residues. Germline V CDR1 and CDR2: SGHTA, FQGNSA. V lost 5 bases to trimming and J lost 2 bases, with 22 bases between them. CDR3 region: CASSQRGGGFRTYEQYF. In nucleotides, the CDR3 is TGTGCCAGCAGCCAGCGAGGCGGTGGGTTTCGTACCTACGAGCAGTACTTC.

The CDR3 sequence: CSARDGNSKYGYTF. As DNA, the CDR3 is TGCAGTGCTAGAGATGGGAACAGTAAATATGGCTACACCTTC. The chain uses TRBV20-1 and TRBJ1-2, with D uncertain. The V gene's germline CDR1 is DFQATT and CDR2 SNEGSKA (reference sequence). This CDR3 region has 14 residues. V lost 0 bases to trimming and J lost 5 bases, with 13 bases between them.

The rearrangement links TRBV4-1 to TRBJ1-4, with D unclear. Per germline, CDR1 MGHRA and CDR2 YSYEKL. V was clipped by 4 bases and J by 12 bases, with 15 bases between them. This CDR3 comprises 13 residues. Here the CDR3 DNA reads TGCGCCAGCAGCCCCCCTTGGTATGGGGAACTGTTTTTT. The encoded protein is CASSPPWYGELFF.

This clonotype occurred a few times. The chain has TRBV27 and TRBJ2-1; D not certain. The CDR3 loop spans 15 amino acids. Per the germline V gene, CDR1 is MNHEY and CDR2 is SMNVEV (reference sequence). V dropped 5 bases and J dropped 1 base, with 12 bases sitting between them. The CDR3 region is CASSAASRSYNEQFF. The DNA for the CDR3 is TGTGCCAGCAGTGCCGCGAGTAGATCCTACAATGAGCAGTTCTTC.

The chain uses TRBV7-4 and TRBJ2-1, with 9 bases lining up with TRBD2. Per germline, CDR1 SGHVT and CDR2 SQSDAQ. The junction had 6 bases not matched to a gene; V was cut back by 5 bases and J by 1 base. The CDR3 is 16 residues long. The CDR3 sequence is CASSPTSGLSYNEQFF. The CDR3 nucleotides read TGTGCCAGCAGCCCGACTAGCGGACTATCCTACAATGAGCAGTTCTTC.

This clonotype was observed many times. DNA of the CDR3: TGTGCCACCAGCAGAGTTCAGGGGGCAACCGGGGAGCTGTTTTTT. It yields the protein CATSRVQGATGELFF. The V call is TRBV15, the J call TRBJ2-2, with 8 bases matching TRBD1. Per the germline V gene, CDR1 is LNHNV and CDR2 is YYDKDF (reference sequence). The CDR3 runs to 15 residues. The ends lost 1 base at V and 5 bases at J; junction bases unmatched: 3.

This clonotype was seen a handful of times. The rearrangement joins TRBV15 to TRBJ2-5; 7 nucleotides align to TRBD1. There are 13 residues in the CDR3. Germline CDR1 LNHNV, CDR2 YYDKDF (reference sequence). J lost 3 bases, V lost 5 bases, and 3 bases had no gene match. The CDR3 region has the DNA TGTGCCACCAGCTGGACAGGAAAAGAGACCCAGTACTTC. Encoded protein: CATSWTGKETQYF.

The rearrangement uses TRBV29-1 and TRBJ2-1; 11 nucleotides match TRBD2. Losses at the gene ends were 7 bases for V and 7 bases for J; bases not matched to a gene: 6. Germline V gives CDR1 SQVTM, CDR2 ANQGSEA. The CDR3 is 13 residues long. The CDR3 DNA is TGCAGCGCTCGACTAGCGGGGTCAAATGAGCAGTTCTTC. This sequence encodes CSARLAGSNEQFF.

With regard to this clonotype: The junction does not match germline at one end; this may be a read error. The rearrangement uses TRBV7-6 and TRBJ1-1; TRBD1 might be the D (6 bases). The CDR3 covers 14 residues. Germline V lookup: CDR1 SGHVS, CDR2 FNYEAQ. This CDR3 reads CASSLVQGVTEDFF. The CDR3 region has the DNA TGTGCCAGCAGCTTAGTACAGGGAGTGACTGAAGATTTCTTT.

The genes are TRBV12-3 or TRBV12-4 and TRBJ2-5, with TRBD1 matching over 8 bases. Losses at the gene ends were 4 bases for V and 2 bases for J; bases not matched to a gene: 9. This CDR3 has 16 residues. DNA for the CDR3: TGTGCCAGCAGTTCCCGGACAGGGTTCGGGCAAGAGACCCAGTACTTC. This codes for CASSSRTGFGQETQYF.

The sample holds many counts of this clonotype. The V and J genes are TRBV28 and TRBJ2-1; a possible D gene is TRBD1 (6 bases). Deletions cut 7 bases from V and 1 base from J, with 17 bases between. Germline V gene lookup returns CDR1 MDHEN and CDR2 SYDVKM. The CDR3 runs 16 residues. CDR3 amino acids: CASTSEDSQSYNEQFF. DNA of the CDR3: TGTGCCAGCACCTCTGAGGACAGTCAGTCCTACAATGAGCAGTTCTTC.

This clonotype showed up just a few times. The chain combines TRBV28 with TRBJ2-1; the match to TRBD2 covers 13 bases. This CDR3 spans 16 amino acids. The V segment lost 4 bases and the J segment 8 bases; nucleotides outside the gene matches: 8. The V gene's germline CDR1 is MDHEN and CDR2 SYDVKM. The CDR3 DNA is TGTGCCAGCAGTTCACGGACTAGCGGGAGTTTTGATGAGCAGTTCTTC. Its protein is CASSSRTSGSFDEQFF.

The chain is built from TRBV11-3 and TRBJ2-2; 14 positions match TRBD2. The V and J ends lost 5 bases and 3 bases, in that order; junction bases with no gene match: 17. The CDR3 runs 21 residues. Germline loops: CDR1 SGHNT, CDR2 YENEEA. This chain's CDR3 is CASSPRLPGLAGVLDTGELFF. Here the CDR3 DNA reads TGTGCCAGCAGCCCACGACTCCCGGGACTAGCGGGAGTTTTGGACACCGGGGAGCTGTTTTTT.

The rearrangement joins TRBV6-4 to TRBJ2-1; 11 bases are shared with TRBD2. The CDR3 totals 15 residues. From germline, CDR1 is MRHNA and CDR2 SNTAGT. Germline trimming cut 8 bases from V and 4 bases from J; bases unmatched to any gene: 7. CDR3 loop: CASGDGTSGYNEQFF. The CDR3 nucleotides read TGTGCCAGCGGAGACGGGACTAGCGGATACAATGAGCAGTTCTTC.

This clonotype has just a few counts. V usage is TRBV7-9 and J usage is TRBJ2-3, with 12 bases aligning to TRBD2. V lost 5 bases to trimming and J lost 2 bases; unmatched junction nucleotides: 5. CDR3 length equals 16 residues. Germline values: CDR1 SEHNR, CDR2 FQNEAQ (reference sequence). The CDR3 is CASSPGLAGTTDTQYF. The CDR3 nucleotides read TGTGCCAGCAGCCCAGGACTAGCGGGAACCACAGATACGCAGTATTTT.

This clonotype was counted at least ten times. The CDR3 reads CASSLALSTGELFF. CDR3 coding DNA: TGTGCCAGCAGCTTGGCCCTTTCCACCGGGGAGCTGTTTTTT. The chain carries TRBV5-6 and TRBJ2-2; no clear D gene. Trimming stripped 0 bases from V and 4 bases from J, with 7 bases between. The CDR3 totals 14 residues. The germline V gene encodes CDR1 SGHDT and CDR2 YYEEEE. The complete variable domain, with remaining parts taken from reference TRBV5-6 and TRBJ2-2, reads DAGVTQSPTHLIKTRGQQVTLRCSPKSGHDTVSWYQQALGQGPQFIFQYYEEEERQRGNFPDRFSGHQFPNYSSELNVNALLLGDSALYLCASSLALSTGELFFGEGSRLTVL.

This clonotype was found a few times. This chain joins TRBV5-1 and TRBJ2-5; D gene uncertain. The germline V gene encodes CDR1 SGHRS and CDR2 YFSETQ. CDR3 length: 12 residues. V shed 0 bases and J shed 7 bases, with 7 bases lying between them. The CDR3 DNA reads TGCGCCAGCAGCTTGGTATTCTCGACCCAGTACTTC. It yields the protein CASSLVFSTQYF.

V gene TRBV12-3 or TRBV12-4 combines with J gene TRBJ2-7, with a weak D call TRBD2 (6 bases). CDR3 length: 13 residues. V dropped 7 bases and J dropped 3 bases, with 13 bases sitting between them. The CDR3 here is CASMLPGDYEQYF. Here the CDR3 DNA reads TGTGCCAGCATGCTCCCGGGGGACTACGAGCAGTACTTC.

The table lists this clonotype with a few counts. This rearrangement joins TRBV10-3 to TRBJ2-5, with 10 bases matching TRBD2. Trimming took 10 bases from V and 0 from J; bases not matched to a gene: 11. The CDR3 runs 16 residues. Germline CDR1 ENHRY, CDR2 SYGVKD. CDR3: CATTSTSGTYQETQYF. The CDR3 bases are TGTGCCACTACGTCCACTAGCGGGACGTACCAAGAGACCCAGTACTTC.

The rearrangement joins TRBV19 to TRBJ2-3; D unclear. The V gene's germline CDR1 is LNHDA and CDR2 SQIVND (reference sequence). Trimming cost V 7 bases and J 1 base, with 6 bases left between them. This CDR3 region has 12 residues. The CDR3 region is CASIGRTDTQYF. The CDR3 DNA is TGTGCCAGTATTGGGCGCACAGATACGCAGTATTTT.